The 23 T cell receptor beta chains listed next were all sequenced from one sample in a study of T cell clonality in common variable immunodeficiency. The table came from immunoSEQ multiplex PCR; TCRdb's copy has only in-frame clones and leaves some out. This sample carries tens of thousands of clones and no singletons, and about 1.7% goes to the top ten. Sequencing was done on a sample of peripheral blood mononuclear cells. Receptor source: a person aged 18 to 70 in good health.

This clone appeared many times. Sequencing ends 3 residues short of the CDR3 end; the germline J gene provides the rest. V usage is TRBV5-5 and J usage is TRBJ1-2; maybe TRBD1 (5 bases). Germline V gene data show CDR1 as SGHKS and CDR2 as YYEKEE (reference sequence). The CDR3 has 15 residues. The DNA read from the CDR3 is TGTGCCAGCAGCTTGCTCCTGTCGTTTGAGGGGGGC. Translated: CASSLLLSFEGG. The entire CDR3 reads CASSLLLSFEGGYTF.

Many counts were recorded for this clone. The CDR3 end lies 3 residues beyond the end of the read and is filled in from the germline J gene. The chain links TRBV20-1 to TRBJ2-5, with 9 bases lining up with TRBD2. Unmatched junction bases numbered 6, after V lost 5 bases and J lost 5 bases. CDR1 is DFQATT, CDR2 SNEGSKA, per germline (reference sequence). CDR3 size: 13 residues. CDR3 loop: CSAAAGGRETQYF. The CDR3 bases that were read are TGCAGTGCTGCCGCGGGAGGGCGGGAGACC.

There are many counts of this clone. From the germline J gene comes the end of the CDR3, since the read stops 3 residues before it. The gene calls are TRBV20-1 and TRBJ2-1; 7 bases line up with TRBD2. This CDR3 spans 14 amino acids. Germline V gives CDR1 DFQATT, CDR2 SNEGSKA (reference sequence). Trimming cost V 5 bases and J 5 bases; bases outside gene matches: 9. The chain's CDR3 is CSAGGGRGNNEQFF. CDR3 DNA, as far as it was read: TGCAGTGCTGGAGGAGGGCGGGGGAACAATGAG.

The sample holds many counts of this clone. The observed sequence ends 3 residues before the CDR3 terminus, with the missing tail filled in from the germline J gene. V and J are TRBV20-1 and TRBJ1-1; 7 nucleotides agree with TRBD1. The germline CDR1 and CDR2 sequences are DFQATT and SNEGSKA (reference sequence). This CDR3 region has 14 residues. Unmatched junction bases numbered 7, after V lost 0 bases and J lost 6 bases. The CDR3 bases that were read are TGCAGTGCTAGAGAGGCAGGGGGTCTTCCTGAA. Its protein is CSAREAGGLPE. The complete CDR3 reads CSAREAGGLPEAFF.

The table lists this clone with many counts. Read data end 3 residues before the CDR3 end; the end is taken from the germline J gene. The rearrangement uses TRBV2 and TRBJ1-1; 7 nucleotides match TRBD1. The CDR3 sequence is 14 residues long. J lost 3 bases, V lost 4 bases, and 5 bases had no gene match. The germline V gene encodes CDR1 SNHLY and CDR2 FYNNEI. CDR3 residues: CASSVTGKHTEAFF. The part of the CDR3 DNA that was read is TGTGCCAGCAGTGTGACAGGGAAGCACACTGAA. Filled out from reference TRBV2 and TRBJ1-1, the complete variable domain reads EPEVTQTPSHQVTQMGQEVILRCVPISNHLYFYWYRQILGQKVEFLVSFYNNEISEKSEIFDDQFSVERPDGSNFTLKIRSTKLEDSAMYFCASSVTGKHTEAFFGQGTRLTVV.

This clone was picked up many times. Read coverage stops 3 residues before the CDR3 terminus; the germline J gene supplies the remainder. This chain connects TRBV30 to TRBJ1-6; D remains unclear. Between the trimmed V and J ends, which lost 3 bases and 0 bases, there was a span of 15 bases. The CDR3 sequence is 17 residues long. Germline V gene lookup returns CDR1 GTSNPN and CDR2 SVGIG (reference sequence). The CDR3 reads CAWSPRGRSSYNSPLHF. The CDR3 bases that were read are TGTGCCTGGAGCCCCCGCGGCCGGAGCTCCTATAATTCACCC. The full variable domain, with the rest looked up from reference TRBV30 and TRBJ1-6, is SQTIHQWPATLVQPVGSPLSLECTVEGTSNPNLYWYRQAAGRGLQLLFYSVGIGQISSEVPQNLSASRPQDRQFILSSKKLLLSDSGFYLCAWSPRGRSSYNSPLHFGNGTRLTVT.

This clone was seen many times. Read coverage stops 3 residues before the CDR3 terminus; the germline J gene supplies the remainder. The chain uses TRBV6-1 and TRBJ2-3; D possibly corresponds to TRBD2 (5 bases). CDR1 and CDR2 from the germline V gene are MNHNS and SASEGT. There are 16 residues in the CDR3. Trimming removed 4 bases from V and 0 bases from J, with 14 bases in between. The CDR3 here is CASSGQDSSSTDTQYF. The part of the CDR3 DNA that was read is TGTGCCAGCAGTGGTCAGGACTCTTCTAGCACAGATACG.

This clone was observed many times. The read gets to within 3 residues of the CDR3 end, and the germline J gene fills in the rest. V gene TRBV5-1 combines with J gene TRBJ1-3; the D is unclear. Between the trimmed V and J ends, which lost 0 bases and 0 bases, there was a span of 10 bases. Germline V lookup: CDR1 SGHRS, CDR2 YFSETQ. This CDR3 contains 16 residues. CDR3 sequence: CASSLAMRDSGNTIYF. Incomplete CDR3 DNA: TGCGCCAGCAGCTTGGCCATGCGAGACTCTGGAAACACC.

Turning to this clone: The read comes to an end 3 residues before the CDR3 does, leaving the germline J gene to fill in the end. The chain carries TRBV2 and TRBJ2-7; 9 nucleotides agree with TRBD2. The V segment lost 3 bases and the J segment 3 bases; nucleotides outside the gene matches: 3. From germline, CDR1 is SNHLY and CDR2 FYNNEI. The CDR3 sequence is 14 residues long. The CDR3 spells CASSERGGVYEQYF. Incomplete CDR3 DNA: TGTGCCAGCAGTGAGCGGGGGGGGGTCTACGAG.

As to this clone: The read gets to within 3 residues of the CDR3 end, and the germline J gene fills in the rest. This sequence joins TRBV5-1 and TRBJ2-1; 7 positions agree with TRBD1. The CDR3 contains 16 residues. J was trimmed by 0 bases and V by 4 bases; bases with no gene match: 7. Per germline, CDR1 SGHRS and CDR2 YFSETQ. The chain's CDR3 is CASSTRQGSSYNEQFF. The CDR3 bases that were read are TGCGCCAGCAGCACCCGACAGGGCAGCTCCTACAATGAG. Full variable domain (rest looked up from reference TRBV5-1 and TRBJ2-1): KAGVTQTPRYLIKTRGQQVTLSCSPISGHRSVSWYQQTPGQGLQFLFEYFSETQRNKGNFPGRFSGRQFSNSRSEMNVSTLELGDSALYLCASSTRQGSSYNEQFFGPGTRLTVL.

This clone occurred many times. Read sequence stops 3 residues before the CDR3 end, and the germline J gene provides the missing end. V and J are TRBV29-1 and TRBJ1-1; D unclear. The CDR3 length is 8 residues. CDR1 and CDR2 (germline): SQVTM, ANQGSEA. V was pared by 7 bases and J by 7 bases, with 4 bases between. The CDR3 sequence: CSDNEAFF. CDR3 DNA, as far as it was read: TGCAGCGACAATGAA.

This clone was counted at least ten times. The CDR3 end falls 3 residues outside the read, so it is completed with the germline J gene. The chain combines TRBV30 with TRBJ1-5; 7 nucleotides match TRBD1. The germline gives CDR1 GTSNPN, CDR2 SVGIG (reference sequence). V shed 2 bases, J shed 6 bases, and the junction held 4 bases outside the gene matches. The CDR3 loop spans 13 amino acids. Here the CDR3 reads CAWSLAGGQPQHF. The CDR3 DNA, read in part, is TGTGCCTGGAGTTTGGCAGGGGGTCAGCCC.

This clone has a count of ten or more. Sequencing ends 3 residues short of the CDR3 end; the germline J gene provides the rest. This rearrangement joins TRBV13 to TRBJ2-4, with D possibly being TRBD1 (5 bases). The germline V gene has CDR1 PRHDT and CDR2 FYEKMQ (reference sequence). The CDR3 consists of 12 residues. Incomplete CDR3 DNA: TGTGCCAGCAGCCCTCGTCAGGGAATT. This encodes CASSPRQGI. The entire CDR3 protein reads CASSPRQGIQYF. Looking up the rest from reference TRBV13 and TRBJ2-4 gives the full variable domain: AAGVIQSPRHLIKEKRETATLKCYPIPRHDTVYWYQQGPGQDPQFLISFYEKMQSDKGSIPDRFSAQQFSDYHSELNMSSLELGDSALYFCASSPRQGIQYFGAGTRLSVL.

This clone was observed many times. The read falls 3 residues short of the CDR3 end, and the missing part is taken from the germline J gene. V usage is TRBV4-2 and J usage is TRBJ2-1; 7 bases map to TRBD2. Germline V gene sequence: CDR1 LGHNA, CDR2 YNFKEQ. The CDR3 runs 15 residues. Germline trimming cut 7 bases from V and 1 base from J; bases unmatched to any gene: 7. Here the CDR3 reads CASNGGSLSYNEQFF. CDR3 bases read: TGTGCCAGCAACGGCGGGAGTCTGTCCTACAATGAG.

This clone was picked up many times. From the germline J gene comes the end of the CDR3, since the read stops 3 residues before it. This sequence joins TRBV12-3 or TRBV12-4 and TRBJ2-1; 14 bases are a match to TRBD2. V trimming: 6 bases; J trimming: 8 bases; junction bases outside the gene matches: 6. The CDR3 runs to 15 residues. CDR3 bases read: TGTGCCAGCAGGGGGACTAGCGGGAGTGGGTATGAG. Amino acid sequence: CASRGTSGSGYE. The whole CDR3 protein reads CASRGTSGSGYEQFF.

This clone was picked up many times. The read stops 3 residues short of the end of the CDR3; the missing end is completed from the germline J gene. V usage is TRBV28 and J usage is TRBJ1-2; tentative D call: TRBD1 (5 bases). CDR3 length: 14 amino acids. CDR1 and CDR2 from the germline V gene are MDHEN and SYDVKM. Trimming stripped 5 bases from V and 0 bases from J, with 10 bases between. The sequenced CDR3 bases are TGTGCCAGCAGTCGACAGACCACTAACTATGGC. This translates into CASSRQTTNYG. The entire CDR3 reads CASSRQTTNYGYTF.

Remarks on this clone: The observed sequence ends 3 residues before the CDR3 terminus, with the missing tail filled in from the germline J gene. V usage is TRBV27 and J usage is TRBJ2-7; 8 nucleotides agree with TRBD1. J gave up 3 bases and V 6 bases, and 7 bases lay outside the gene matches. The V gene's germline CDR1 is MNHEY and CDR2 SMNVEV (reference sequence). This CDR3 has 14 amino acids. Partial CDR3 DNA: TGTGCCAGCAGCACAGGGACAGGAGTCTACGAG. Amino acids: CASSTGTGVYE. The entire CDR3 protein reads CASSTGTGVYEQYF.

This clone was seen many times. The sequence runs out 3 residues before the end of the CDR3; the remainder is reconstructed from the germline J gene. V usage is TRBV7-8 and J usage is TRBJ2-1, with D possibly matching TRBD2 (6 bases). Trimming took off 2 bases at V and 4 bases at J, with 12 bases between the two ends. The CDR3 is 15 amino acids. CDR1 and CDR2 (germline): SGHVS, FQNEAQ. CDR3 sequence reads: CASSLSASEYNEQFF. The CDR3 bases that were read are TGTGCCAGCAGCTTATCCGCTAGCGAGTACAATGAG.

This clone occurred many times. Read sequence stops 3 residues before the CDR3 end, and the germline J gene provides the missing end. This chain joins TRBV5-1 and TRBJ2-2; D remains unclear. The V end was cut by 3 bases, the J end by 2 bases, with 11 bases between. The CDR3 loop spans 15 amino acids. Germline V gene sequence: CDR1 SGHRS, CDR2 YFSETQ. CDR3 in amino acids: CASSSLSPNTGELFF. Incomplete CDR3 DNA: TGCGCCAGCAGCTCGCTATCCCCTAACACCGGGGAG.

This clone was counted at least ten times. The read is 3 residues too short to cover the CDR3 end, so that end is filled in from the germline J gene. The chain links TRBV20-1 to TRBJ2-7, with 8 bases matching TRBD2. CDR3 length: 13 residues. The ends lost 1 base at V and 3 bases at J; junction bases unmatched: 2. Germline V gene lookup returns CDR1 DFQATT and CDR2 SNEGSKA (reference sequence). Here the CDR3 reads CSARVTSGYEQYF. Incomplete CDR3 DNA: TGCAGTGCTAGAGTTACTAGCGGCTACGAG.

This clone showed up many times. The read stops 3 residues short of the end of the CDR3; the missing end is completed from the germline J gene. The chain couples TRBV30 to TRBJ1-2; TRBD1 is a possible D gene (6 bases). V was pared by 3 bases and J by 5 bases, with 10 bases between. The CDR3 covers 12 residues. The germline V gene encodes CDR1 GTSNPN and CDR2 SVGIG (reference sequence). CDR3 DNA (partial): TGTGCCTGGAGACAGGGAGGGTATGGC. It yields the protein CAWRQGGYG. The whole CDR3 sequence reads CAWRQGGYGYTF.

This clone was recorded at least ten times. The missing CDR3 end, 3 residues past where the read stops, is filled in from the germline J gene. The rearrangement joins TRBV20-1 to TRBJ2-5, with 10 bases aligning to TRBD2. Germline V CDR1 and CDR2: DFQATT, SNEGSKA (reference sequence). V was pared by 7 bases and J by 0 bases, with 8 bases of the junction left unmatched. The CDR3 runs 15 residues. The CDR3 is CSVPTSGWYQETQYF. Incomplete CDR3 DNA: TGCAGTGTTCCGACTAGCGGGTGGTACCAAGAGACC.

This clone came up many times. The covered CDR3 bases are TGTGCCAGCAGCTTCGGGACAGATGATTCACCC. Residues: CASSFGTDDSP. Given in full, the CDR3 is CASSFGTDDSPLHF. The rearrangement joins TRBV7-6 to TRBJ1-6, with 7 bases identical to TRBD1. The DNA ends 3 residues before the CDR3 does, and the rest of the CDR3 is filled in from the germline J gene. Germline CDR1 is SGHVS and CDR2 is FNYEAQ. V gave up 3 bases and J gave up 8 bases; unmatched junction bases: 4. This CDR3 has 14 residues.